This T cell receptor (beta chain) was recorded in a study of shared clonotypes between healthy human individuals (dated by TCRdb to 2018 to 2020). Describing the broader study: A couple of women and three men aged 18 to 49 years were included in the cohort. For each donor, three plates each were used for CD4 naive and CD4 memory, two plates were used for CD8 naive, and one plate was used for CD8 memory. To estimate repertoire size and how much clonotype sharing occurs between individuals, the study deeply sequenced the blood TCR repertoires of roughly 5 healthy adults. To increase sequencing depth and limit assay-specific biases, different laboratories used diverse techniques to prepare libraries and sequence TCR repertoires. Per donor, leukapheresis produced somewhere between about 0.85 and 8.9 billion PBMCs.

What the study reported, not specific to this receptor: Because the study included a small number of donors, the genetic and exposure-history diversity represented was limited. Based on pairwise subsampling, the degree of clonotype sharing among donors was expected to be affected by sequencing depth. Rarefaction of sorted-subset datasets indicated incomplete sequencing despite the large sequencing depth. Sampling was restricted to blood, and TCR repertoires in tissues likely differ from the TCR repertoires found in blood. Compared with non-shared clonotypes, the clonotypes found in all four sorted-subset donors had higher generation probabilities. Naive subsets generally had larger estimated clonotype richness than memory subsets did. Sharing across four donors was observed for approximately 4.6% of naive CD4, 3.5% of naive CD8, 2.3% of memory CD4, and less than 0.45% of memory CD8 clonotypes.

Using the deep immunoSEQ assay, TCR CDR3 regions were amplified from genomic DNA by multiplex PCR. Extracted genomic DNA from each cell subset was distributed evenly across all wells of several immunoSEQ 96-well plates, and each plate was treated as a replicate. For sorted subsets, about 200 ng genomic DNA, equal to about 30,000 T cell genomes, was loaded into each replicate PCR. The purified libraries were quantified using a Qubit 3.0 fluorometer, sized with a Bioanalyzer 2100, and then quantified again using the KAPA Library Quantification kit. A separate single-read 150-cycle Illumina NextSeq 550 flow cell was used to sequence each immunoSEQ 96-well plate. The authors processed their data as follows. The immunoSEQ output contained only junctional sequences without quality scores, so filtering could not match that applied to full-length reads. To assign V/J genes and CDR3, sequences were annotated against IMGT germline references using PyIR, a Python wrapper for IgBLAST v1.9. Reads were filtered out if the reads had weak V/J assignments (E-value above 1e-6), no CDR3, stop codons, out-of-frame junctions, or ambiguous translated residues. V3J clonotypes were defined as sequences sharing the same inferred V gene, J gene, and CDR3 amino acid sequence. To compute the percentage overlap between repertoires, the number of shared unique clonotypes was divided by the size of the smaller repertoire. Repertoire richness was assessed with RTK rarefaction, the Chao1 estimator, and Recon v2.1 estimates of unobserved clonotypes. For all TCRbeta clonotypes obtained by the gDNA method from several donors, generation probabilities were computed with OLGA. TCRdb retrieved this table from immuneACCESS and kept in-frame rearrangements only. Not all clones are present; in checked studies, unresolved V genes account for under half, and no reason is known for the remainder. The V and J calls and clone size come from that table; D and trimming were worked out from the DNA. The sample table records some 360,000 clones; over 70% of these occur just once. The ten top clones hold more than 9% of the sample.

Healthy HIV-negative adults with no recently reported acute infections or vaccinations were included as donors. Only Caucasian adults living in Nashville, Tennessee, USA were represented among the donors. CD4+ T cells were enriched by magnetic negative selection; naive cells were then positively selected on CD45RA, and the negative fraction formed the memory subset. Blood was obtained by leukapheresis, after which PBMCs were separated by Ficoll-Histopaque density gradient centrifugation and cryopreserved in liquid nitrogen vapor phase. Analytical flow cytometry was used to check the purity and quantity of each magnetically sorted T cell population. Each sorted fraction had its genomic DNA isolated and then quantified by UV absorbance on a Nanodrop 2000c. This clone was seen a handful of times. Which antigen it targets is not known. No much larger clonotype is one base removed from it; base qualities were not supplied.

There are 15 amino acids in the CDR3, from cysteine to phenylalanine inclusive. The CDR3 DNA has 45 bases and is translated from base 1. The germline V gene yields SNHLY for CDR1 and FYNNEI for CDR2. Clipping removes 5 bases from V and 2 bases from J, with 5 as the unmatched junction base count. The sequencing sample was made of memory CD4+ T cells sorted from blood. The cell subset or site label, read with the paper, signifies: CD45RA-negative fraction. The sequence links TRBV2 to TRBJ2-2, and TRBD2 matches 7 of the central bases. This clonotype originated in a man aged 30-40 years in good health. CDR3 sequence: CASSQWGGNTGELFF. The nucleotide sequence is given as TGTGCCAGCAGTCAATGGGGGGGAAACACCGGGGAGCTGTTTTTT.